Below are 9 T cell receptor beta chains sequenced from a single sample in a study of cytomegalovirus exposure and HLA in healthy donors. TCRdb's copy holds only in-frame clones and misses some; the assay was immunoSEQ multiplex PCR. The sample consists of 150,000 or so clones, just under 85% of them appearing once. Input material: PBMCs. All receptors derive from a man aged 30 to 45 in good health and CMV-seropositive.

This chain uses TRBV6-1 with TRBJ1-2; 9 bases are shared with TRBD1. The V gene end was trimmed by 5 bases and the J gene end by 7 bases; junction bases not matched to a gene: 5. Looked up from germline, CDR1 is MNHNS and CDR2 is SASEGT. The CDR3 runs to 13 residues. This CDR3 is CASSPQGAIGYTF. The DNA of the CDR3 is TGTGCCAGCAGTCCACAGGGGGCGATTGGCTACACCTTC.

This chain uses TRBV6-5 with TRBJ1-1; 7 bases align to TRBD1. The germline V gene has CDR1 MNHEY and CDR2 SVGAGI. The CDR3 is 12 residues long. V was pared by 4 bases and J by 7 bases, with 3 bases of the junction left unmatched. CDR3 amino acids: CASSLQGIEAFF. DNA for the CDR3: TGTGCCAGCAGTTTACAGGGGATTGAAGCTTTCTTT.

The chain links TRBV28 to TRBJ2-1, with D uncertain. CDR3 length: 12 amino acids. V lost 4 bases to trimming and J lost 9 bases, with 10 bases between them. CDR1 is MDHEN and CDR2 is SYDVKM in the germline V gene. Here the CDR3 reads CASSSTIGEQFF. CDR3 bases: TGTGCCAGCAGTTCTACCATCGGTGAGCAGTTCTTC. Full variable domain (outside the CDR3, taken from reference TRBV28 and TRBJ2-1): DVKVTQSSRYLVKRTGEKVFLECVQDMDHENMFWYRQDPGLGLRLIYFSYDVKMKEKGDIPEGYSVSREKKERFSLILESASTNQTSMYLCASSSTIGEQFFGPGTRLTVL.

This sequence joins TRBV19 and TRBJ1-2; D not resolved. CDR1 and CDR2 (germline): LNHDA, SQIVND (reference sequence). The V and J ends lost 5 bases and 7 bases respectively, with 14 bases between them. CDR3 length equals 13 residues. CDR3 sequence (DNA): TGTGCCAGTAGTGAGGCAGGAGGTTCTGGCTACACCTTC. Its protein product is CASSEAGGSGYTF. The full variable domain, in which reference TRBV19 and TRBJ1-2 provide the parts outside the CDR3, is DGGITQSPKYLFRKEGQNVTLSCEQNLNHDAMYWYRQDPGQGLRLIYYSQIVNDFQKGDIAEGYSVSREKKESFPLTVTSAQKNPTAFYLCASSEAGGSGYTFGSGTRLTVV.

CDR3 amino acids: CASSPSSGGPNYGYTF. The CDR3 region has the DNA TGTGCCAGCTCACCATCGTCGGGGGGTCCGAACTATGGCTACACCTTC. The chain links TRBV18 to TRBJ1-2; TRBD1 is a possible D gene (5 bases). The germline CDR1 and CDR2 sequences are KGHSH and LQKENI. The CDR3 totals 16 residues. V was clipped by 2 bases and J by 2 bases, with 15 bases between them. Drawing the rest from reference TRBV18 and TRBJ1-2, the complete variable domain is NAGVMQNPRHLVRRRGQEARLRCSPMKGHSHVYWYRQLPEEGLKFMVYLQKENIIDESGMPKERFSAEFPKEGPSILRIQQVVRGDSAAYFCASSPSSGGPNYGYTFGSGTRLTVV.

V and J are TRBV5-1 and TRBJ1-1; 7 positions match TRBD1. V trimming: 2 bases; J trimming: 0 bases; junction bases outside the gene matches: 4. Germline V lookup: CDR1 SGHRS, CDR2 YFSETQ. CDR3 size: 15 residues. The chain's CDR3 is CASSFQTGLNTEAFF. The CDR3 coding sequence is TGCGCCAGCAGCTTTCAGACAGGGCTGAACACTGAAGCTTTCTTT.

The chain has TRBV7-2 and TRBJ2-7; TRBD1 might be the D (6 bases). Between the trimmed V and J ends, which lost 3 bases and 4 bases, there was a span of 13 bases. There are 14 residues in the CDR3. Germline CDR1 is SGHTA and CDR2 is FQGNSA. The CDR3 spells CASSFPGQNYEQYF. As DNA, the CDR3 is TGTGCCAGCAGCTTCCCCGGACAGAATTACGAGCAGTACTTC.

The chain combines TRBV7-9 with TRBJ2-3; 9 bases are shared with TRBD2. Germline V CDR1 and CDR2: SEHNR, FQNEAQ (reference sequence). The trim removed 5 bases at V and 2 bases at J, leaving 8 bases unmatched. CDR3 length: 16 amino acids. CDR3 sequence: CASSGERGAITDTQYF. The DNA for the CDR3 is TGTGCCAGCAGCGGAGAGCGGGGGGCAATCACAGATACGCAGTATTTT. The whole variable domain, filled in from reference TRBV7-9 and TRBJ2-3, reads DTGVSQNPRHKITKRGQNVTFRCDPISEHNRLYWYRQTLGQGPEFLTYFQNEAQLEKSRLLSDRFSAERPKGSFSTLEIQRTEQGDSAMYLCASSGERGAITDTQYFGPGTRLTVL.

Here the CDR3 DNA reads TGTGCCTGGGACCATACAGGAGTCACTAGCACAGATACGCAGTATTTT. Residues: CAWDHTGVTSTDTQYF. The chain employs TRBV30 and TRBJ2-3; perhaps TRBD1 as D (5 bases). The germline CDR1 and CDR2 sequences are GTSNPN and SVGIG (reference sequence). Trimming took 5 bases from V and 0 from J, leaving 18 bases between them. This CDR3 comprises 16 residues. The full variable domain, completed using reference TRBV30 and TRBJ2-3, is SQTIHQWPATLVQPVGSPLSLECTVEGTSNPNLYWYRQAAGRGLQLLFYSVGIGQISSEVPQNLSASRPQDRQFILSSKKLLLSDSGFYLCAWDHTGVTSTDTQYFGPGTRLTVL.